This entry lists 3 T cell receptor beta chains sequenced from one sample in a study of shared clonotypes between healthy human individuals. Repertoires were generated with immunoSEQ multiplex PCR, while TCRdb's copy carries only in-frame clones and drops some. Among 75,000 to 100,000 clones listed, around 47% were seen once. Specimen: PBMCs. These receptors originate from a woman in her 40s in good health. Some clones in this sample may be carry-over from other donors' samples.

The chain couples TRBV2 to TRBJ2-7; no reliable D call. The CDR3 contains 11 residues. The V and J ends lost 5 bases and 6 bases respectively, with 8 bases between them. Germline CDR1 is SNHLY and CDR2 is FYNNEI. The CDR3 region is CASSLRSEQYF. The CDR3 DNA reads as TGTGCCAGCAGTCTGAGATCCGAGCAGTACTTC.

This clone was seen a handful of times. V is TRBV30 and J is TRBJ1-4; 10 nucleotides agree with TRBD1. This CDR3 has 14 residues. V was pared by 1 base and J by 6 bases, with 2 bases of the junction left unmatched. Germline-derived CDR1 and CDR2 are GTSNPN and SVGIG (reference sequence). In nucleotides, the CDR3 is TGTGCCTGGAGTGGCGGGACAGGGGATGAAAAACTGTTTTTT. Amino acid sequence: CAWSGGTGDEKLFF.

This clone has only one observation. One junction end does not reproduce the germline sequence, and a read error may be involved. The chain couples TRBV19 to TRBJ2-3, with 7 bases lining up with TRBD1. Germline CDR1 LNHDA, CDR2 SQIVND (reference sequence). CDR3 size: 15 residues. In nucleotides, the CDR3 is TGTGCCAGTACCGCCTACAGACAGGGCTCAGATACGCGGTATTTT. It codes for CASTAYRQGSDTRYF.